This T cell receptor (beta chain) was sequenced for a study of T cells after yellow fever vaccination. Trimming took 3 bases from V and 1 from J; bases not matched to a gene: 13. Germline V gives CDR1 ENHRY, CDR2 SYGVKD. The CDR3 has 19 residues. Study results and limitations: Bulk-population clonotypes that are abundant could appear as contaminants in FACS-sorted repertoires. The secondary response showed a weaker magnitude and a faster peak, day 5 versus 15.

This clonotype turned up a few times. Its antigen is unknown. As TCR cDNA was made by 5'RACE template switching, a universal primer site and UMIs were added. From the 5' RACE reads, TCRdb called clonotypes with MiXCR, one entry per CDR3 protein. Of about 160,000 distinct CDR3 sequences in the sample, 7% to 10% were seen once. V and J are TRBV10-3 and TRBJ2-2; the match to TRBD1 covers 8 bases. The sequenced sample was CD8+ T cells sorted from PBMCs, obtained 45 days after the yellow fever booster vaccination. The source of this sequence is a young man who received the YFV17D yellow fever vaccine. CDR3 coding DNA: TGTGCCATCAGTGACCCATTTTCTATACAGGGGGGGAACACCGGGGAGCTGTTTTTT. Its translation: CAISDPFSIQGGNTGELFF.